The rows below give T cell receptor beta chains drawn from one sample of a study of cytomegalovirus exposure and HLA in healthy donors. The protocol was immunoSEQ multiplex PCR, while the TCRdb copy is restricted to in-frame clones and leaves out a portion. Counted here are roughly 230,000 clones, 90% occurring once; the ten biggest clones make up 3% to 3.5%. The sequencing input was PBMCs. The receptors here all came from a woman aged 25 to 39 in good health and CMV-seronegative. CDR3s include the opening cysteine and the closing phenylalanine or tryptophan. D genes are given only for firm matches. Rows may omit the clone size; those that give it use once, few, many or a size class.

TRBV13	TRBD1	TRBJ2-5	NA	TGTGCCAGCAGCTCGACGGACAGGGCCCAGTACTTC	CASSSTDRAQYF
TRBV7-8	NA	TRBJ2-7	NA	TGTGCCAGCAGCTTATTTCGCCAGGGCGGTTACGAGCAGTACTTC	CASSLFRQGGYEQYF
TRBV28	NA	TRBJ1-5	NA	TGTGCCAGCAGTTTAACCCCCGGACAGCGCATCAATCAGCCCCAGCATTTT	CASSLTPGQRINQPQHF
TRBV2	NA	TRBJ1-1	NA	TGTGCCAGCAGACAAGGGATTTCTGAAGCTTTCTTT	CASRQGISEAFF
TRBV5-1	NA	TRBJ1-2	NA	TGCGCCAGCAGCTTAGGAGGAACTAACTATGGCTACACCTTC	CASSLGGTNYGYTF
TRBV7-9	NA	TRBJ2-2	NA	TGTGCCAGCAGCTTAGGAACACAGGGCACCGGGGAGCTGTTTTTT	CASSLGTQGTGELFF
TRBV5-1	NA	TRBJ1-2	once	TGCGCCAGCAGCTTGGAGGGGAACTATGGCTACACCTTC	CASSLEGNYGYTF
TRBV11-2	NA	TRBJ2-7	NA	TGTGCCAGCAGCTTCCCGGAGCAGTACTTC	CASSFPEQYF
TRBV23-1	TRBD1	TRBJ2-7	NA	TGCGCCAGCAGTCCACGGGACAGGGGCTCCTACGAGCAGTACTTC	CASSPRDRGSYEQYF
TRBV19	NA	TRBJ1-1	NA	TGTGCCAGTAGTACCTATACTCCGAACACTGAAGCTTTCTTT	CASSTYTPNTEAFF
TRBV19	TRBD2	TRBJ2-7	NA	TGTGCCAGTAGTATAAGGGTTGGTAGCGGGACCTACTACGAGCAGTACTTC	CASSIRVGSGTYYEQYF